This T cell receptor beta chain stems from a study of cytomegalovirus exposure and HLA in healthy donors. About this clone: Its antigen is still unknown.

General study findings and limits: Confirmation was obtained in vitro that three CMV-associated chains are specific for CMV antigens. Cytomegalovirus status was reportedly diagnosed by the classifier with high specificity and sensitivity. The study put roughly 160 TCR beta chains on its list as cytomegalovirus-associated.

The V end lost 0 bases, the J end lost 7 bases, and 12 bases lay between the germline ends. This CDR3 region has 14 residues. Germline V gene lookup returns CDR1 MGHRA and CDR2 YSYEKL. The table came from immunoSEQ multiplex PCR; TCRdb's copy has only in-frame clones and leaves some out. The table shows 110,000 or so clones, with roughly 82% occurring only once. This TCR came from a man aged 18 to 35 in good health and CMV-seronegative. The source material was PBMCs. V is TRBV4-1 and J is TRBJ1-2; D remains ambiguous. CDR3 residues: CASSQDESRGGYTF. Here the CDR3 DNA reads TGCGCCAGCAGCCAAGATGAATCTCGAGGTGGCTACACCTTC.